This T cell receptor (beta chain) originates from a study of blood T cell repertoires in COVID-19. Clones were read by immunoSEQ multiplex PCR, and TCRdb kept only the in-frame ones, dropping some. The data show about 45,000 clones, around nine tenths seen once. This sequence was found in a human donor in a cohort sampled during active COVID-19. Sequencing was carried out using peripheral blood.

CDR3 in DNA: TGCAGCGTTGTGGGACAGGCCACTGAAGCTTTCTTT. This sequence encodes CSVVGQATEAFF. The V gene is TRBV29-1, the J gene TRBJ1-1; TRBD1 matches 8 bases. This CDR3 spans 12 amino acids. Per germline, CDR1 SQVTM and CDR2 ANQGSEA. With V trimmed by 4 bases and J by 4 bases, 2 bases remained unmatched.